The clone carrying this TCR beta chain was recorded a few times. Its antigen is not known. The authors prepared the TCRbeta library with unique molecular identifiers. TCRdb reprocessed the PCR reads with MiXCR, giving one entry per CDR3 protein. The sample has fewer than 1 million distinct CDR3 sequences, 15% to 20% seen once. These data are taken from a study of T-cell reconstitution after alpha-beta-depleted transplantation in children. General study results and limits: T-cell numbers and diversity one year post-transplant derived largely from freshly generated T cells. There were some patients whose high TCRbeta diversity at day 60 came from surviving recipient T cells and thymic progenitors.

Germline assignment: CDR1 ENHRY and CDR2 SYGVKD. This CDR3 contains 16 residues. Unmatched junction bases numbered 7, after V lost 3 bases and J lost 4 bases. The genes are TRBV10-3 and TRBJ2-2; TRBD1 agrees at 8 bases. The sequencing here drew on PBMCs, mostly from graft donor cells, taken 360 days after TCRalphabeta/CD19-depleted stem cell transplant. The receptor's source is a male patient younger than 18 who had a stem cell transplant for acute lymphoblastic leukemia, so the T cells may come from the graft donor. CDR3 in amino acids: CAISDGTGYTTGELFF. For the CDR3, the DNA is TGTGCCATCAGTGATGGGACAGGCTATACCACCGGGGAGCTGTTTTTT.